The 3 T cell receptor beta chains in this list originate from one sample, sequenced in a study of control samples from healthy donors and cancer patients. This table comes from immunoSEQ multiplex PCR, and its TCRdb copy is limited to in-frame clones, with some not included. The sample holds about 410,000 clones, 75% to 95% seen once. The sequenced sample consisted of PBMCs. These receptors came from a man in his forties with head and neck cancer.

The chain links TRBV7-2 to TRBJ1-1, with D perhaps matching TRBD1 (6 bases). Deletions cut 1 base from V and 4 bases from J, with 13 bases between. Germline values: CDR1 SGHTA, CDR2 FQGNSA. The CDR3 consists of 15 residues. In DNA form, the CDR3 reads TGTGCCAGCAGCTTAGTGCCGGGGGGCTCCACTGAAGCTTTCTTT. Translating it yields CASSLVPGGSTEAFF.

V gene TRBV4-1 combines with J gene TRBJ1-1; 10 bases line up with TRBD1. CDR1 and CDR2 (germline): MGHRA, YSYEKL. With 4 bases clipped from V and 3 bases from J, the junction kept 5 bases outside the gene matches. This CDR3 is built from 15 residues. The CDR3 is CASSRTGTGDTEAFF. The CDR3, as DNA: TGCGCCAGCAGCCGAACCGGGACAGGGGACACTGAAGCTTTCTTT.

The J gene is TRBJ1-3, the V gene TRBV24-1; D not certain. V shed 4 bases and J shed 2 bases, with 8 bases lying between them. Looked up from germline, CDR1 is KGHDR and CDR2 is SFDVKD. This CDR3 has 14 amino acids. CDR3 protein: CATSEAIPGNTIYF. Here the CDR3 DNA reads TGTGCCACCAGTGAGGCAATCCCTGGAAACACCATATATTTT.